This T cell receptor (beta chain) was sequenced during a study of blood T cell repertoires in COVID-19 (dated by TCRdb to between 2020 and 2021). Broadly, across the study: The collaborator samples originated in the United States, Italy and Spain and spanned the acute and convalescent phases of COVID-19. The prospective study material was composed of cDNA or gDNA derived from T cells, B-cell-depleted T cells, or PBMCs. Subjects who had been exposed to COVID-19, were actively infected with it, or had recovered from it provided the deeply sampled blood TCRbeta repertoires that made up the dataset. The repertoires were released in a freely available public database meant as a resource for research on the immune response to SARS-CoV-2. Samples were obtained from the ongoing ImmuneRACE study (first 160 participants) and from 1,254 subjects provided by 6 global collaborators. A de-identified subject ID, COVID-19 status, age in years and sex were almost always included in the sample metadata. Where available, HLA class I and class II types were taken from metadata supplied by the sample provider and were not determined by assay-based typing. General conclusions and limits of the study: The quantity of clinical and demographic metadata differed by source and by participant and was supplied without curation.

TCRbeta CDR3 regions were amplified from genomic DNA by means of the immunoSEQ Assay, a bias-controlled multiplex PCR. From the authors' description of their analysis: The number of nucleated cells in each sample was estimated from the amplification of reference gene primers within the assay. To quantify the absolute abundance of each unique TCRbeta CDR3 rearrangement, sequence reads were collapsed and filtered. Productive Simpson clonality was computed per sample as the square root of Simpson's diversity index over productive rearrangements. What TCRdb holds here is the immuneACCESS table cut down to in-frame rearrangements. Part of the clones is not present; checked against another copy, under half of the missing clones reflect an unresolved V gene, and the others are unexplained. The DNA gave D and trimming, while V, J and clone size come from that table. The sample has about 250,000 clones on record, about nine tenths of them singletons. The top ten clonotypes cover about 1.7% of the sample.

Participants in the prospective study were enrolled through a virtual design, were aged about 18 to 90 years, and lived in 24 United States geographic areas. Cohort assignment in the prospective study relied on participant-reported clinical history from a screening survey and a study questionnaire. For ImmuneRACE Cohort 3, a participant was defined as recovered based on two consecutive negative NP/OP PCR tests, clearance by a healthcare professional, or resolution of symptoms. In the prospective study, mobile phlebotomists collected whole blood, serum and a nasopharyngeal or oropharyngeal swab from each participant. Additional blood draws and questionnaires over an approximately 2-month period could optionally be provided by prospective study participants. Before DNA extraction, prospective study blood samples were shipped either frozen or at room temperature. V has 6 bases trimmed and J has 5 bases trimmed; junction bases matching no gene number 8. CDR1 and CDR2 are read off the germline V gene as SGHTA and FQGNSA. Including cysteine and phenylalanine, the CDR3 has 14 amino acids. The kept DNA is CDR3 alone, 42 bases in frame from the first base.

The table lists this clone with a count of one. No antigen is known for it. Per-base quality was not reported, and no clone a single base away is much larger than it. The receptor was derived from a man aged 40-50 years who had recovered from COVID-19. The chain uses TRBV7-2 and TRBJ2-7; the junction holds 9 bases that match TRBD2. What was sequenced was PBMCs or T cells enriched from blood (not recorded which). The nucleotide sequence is TGTGCCAGCAGACAGGCGGGACTAGCAAACGAGCAGTACTTC. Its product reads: CASRQAGLANEQYF.